This T cell receptor beta chain was documented in a study of cytomegalovirus exposure and HLA in healthy donors (dated by TCRdb to about 2017). Study-level background: According to an earlier analysis of a few hundred of the donors, about 190 million T cells yielded over 90 million unique TCR beta sequences and 250 to 350 Gb of sequence data. A later genetic analysis used genome-wide SNP genotypes for about 60% of the roughly 670 donors, treating that subset as a discovery cohort. The study used immunosequencing to profile the T cell repertoires of several hundred subjects and linked those repertoires to cytomegalovirus serostatus. An earlier analysis of approximately 630 of the donors applied high-throughput TCR beta sequencing to assess whether each TCR beta V gene segment acted as functional or pseudogenic. The aim of the study was to test whether cataloging public T cell receptors could identify signatures of past pathogen exposure. Donor age, sex, ethnicity and CMV serostatus were compiled alongside the repertoire data. Of the 398 genotyped donors, approximately 83% fell in the genetic ancestry cluster associated with self-reported Caucasian donors. Typing coverage differed by locus: A, B, C, DRB1 and DQB1 were typed in roughly 629-630 donors, DQA1 in 522, DPA1 in 600 to 610, and DPB1 in about 450. Across 300 to 500 genotyped donors of the cohort, an average of approximately 220,000 unique TCR beta nucleotide sequences per donor were sequenced, and roughly 18% of those sequences were non-productive. To predict cytomegalovirus infection status, the study combined high-throughput TCR immunosequencing, statistical association of individual TCRs with disease status, and machine learning. In a later analysis, previously published TCR beta repertoires from about 640 donors were re-analyzed and high-resolution HLA genotyping was added so that TCR occurrence patterns could be studied. About 280 gigabases of sequencing data and 70 million to 95 million unique TCR sequences made up an early release that covered 500 to 700 HLA-typed donors. Class I and class II HLA loci were covered by the typing at four-digit resolution. All discovery cohort repertoires had been generated on a single sequencing platform. A handful of DR-DQ haplotypes were handled as single units for association and clustering because linkage in the cohort was strong. A separate validation cohort of about 110 different subjects was used in addition to the approximately 610-subject first cohort. In the later analysis, no new phenotypic data were used to find candidate immune exposures; instead, reliance was placed on TCR beta sequences and their occurrence across donors.

Summary of the overall study and its limitations: The authors suggested that the approach could potentially be extended to other disease states and immunological phenotypes. The sequencing pipeline was judged likely to have produced a cluster of highly shared sequence variants as a technical artifact. In the study, around 150 TCR beta chains were listed as associated with cytomegalovirus. Compared with equally common non-associated chains, HLA-associated TCR beta chains in a later analysis were more clonally expanded and had lower generation probabilities. Because HLA typing was missing for some donors at each locus, association tests included only the typed subset. Because counts were too low, approximately 15 rarely observed V segments, including chromosome 9 orphons, were excluded from the earlier analysis of a few hundred of the donors. Compared with the 666-donor mean, donors in an Asian-associated ancestry cluster had fewer N-insertions in productive TCRs, according to a later genetic analysis. Because the 87-base-pair reads could not distinguish some IMGT-functional V segments, including TRBV6-2 and TRBV6-3, those segments were excluded. An association between a missense DCLRE1C variant and V-gene and J-gene trimming of TCR beta chains was found in a later genetic analysis and replicated in an independent cohort. A further reported finding was that TCR beta sequences accurately predicted the HLA-A and HLA-B alleles for most subjects in the first cohort. Presence/absence analyses assumed roughly uniform sequencing depth across donors, an assumption that may not hold. Strong co-occurrence of HLA alleles, especially DR and DQ, made assigning TCR associations to individual alleles difficult. Three of the identified cytomegalovirus-associated TCR beta chains were confirmed in vitro to be specific for cytomegalovirus antigens. In a later analysis, several top co-occurrence clusters were reported to appear linked to parvovirus B19, influenza, CMV and Epstein-Barr virus. Only TCR beta chains were sequenced in this cohort, and the absence of alpha or paired-chain data limited detectable features. In a later analysis, most CMV-associated TCR beta chains were found to appear HLA-restricted, with HLA associations seemingly driven largely by CMV exposure. A later analysis found that TCR association rates varied across HLA loci, with DRB1 alleles showing the most associated TCRs and HLA-C alleles the fewest. CMV serostatus was the only immune exposure information available for the cohort. The classifier was reported to diagnose cytomegalovirus status with high specificity and sensitivity in both the original and validation cohorts. Across donors, most TCR sequences were observed very rarely, whereas some public TCRs were present in many individuals. At a false discovery rate of 0.05, a later analysis linked approximately 18,000 TCR beta sequences to specific HLA alleles. Correlated functional status among segregating V segments might reflect linkage disequilibrium, but an unknown experimental factor could not be ruled out. In an earlier analysis of fewer than 750 of the donors, most TCR beta V segments were observed in productive rearrangements about 87% or about 30% of the time, broadly matching IMGT annotations.

Libraries came from the immunoSEQ multiplex PCR assay. For the multiplex PCR, a mixture combining 60 forward primers for TCR Vbeta segments and 13 reverse primers for TCR Jbeta segments was used. Amplification of the CDR3 region of rearranged TCR beta genes was performed with a multiplex PCR assay on genomic DNA. Amplified TCR beta libraries were sequenced as 87-base-pair reads on the Illumina HiSeq System. As for how the authors treated the data: A later analysis counted about 82 million unique TCR beta chains across the 650 to 700 repertoires, and 10 million to 12 million of these chains were shared by at least two donors. Raw reads were error-corrected and collapsed into unique sequences by a nearest-neighbor algorithm in which closely related sequences were merged to remove PCR and sequencing errors. V, D and J gene segments were assigned by aligning CDR3 sequences to IMGT reference sequences. For a sequence to be retained, a match of at least six nucleotides to both a V gene segment and a J gene segment was required. Rearrangements were called productive when the CDR3 lacked stop codons and stayed in frame with V and J; all others were non-productive. Following IMGT convention, CDR3 was defined as the stretch from the second conserved V-encoded cysteine up to the conserved J-encoded phenylalanine. Sequences without an unambiguous match to a single V gene segment were excluded from the earlier analysis of about 640 of the donors. In an earlier analysis of a few hundred of the donors, a V segment was called functional when productive rearrangements were above 56.7%, and segregating when the standard deviation between donors exceeded 5%. A statistical classification framework was built for diagnosing cytomegalovirus status from the catalog of TCR beta chain sequences. V and J gene assignment, in a later analysis, came from comparing TCR nucleotide sequences with IMGT/GENE-DB human TR gene sequences. Using the TCRdist pipeline, a later analysis assigned CDR3 sequences along with most-parsimonious VDJ recombination scenarios. In a later analysis, each TCR beta chain was defined by its CDR3 amino acid sequence together with its V-gene family, and reads lacking a unique V-gene family were excluded. To address suspected cross-contamination and a sequencing artifact, a later analysis removed around 600 highly shared, low-generation-probability nucleotide sequences. In a later analysis, a clonal expansion index was calculated for each public chain from normalized within-repertoire ranks of inferred template counts. Generation probabilities in a later analysis came from a VDJ recombination model fitted to out-of-frame rearrangements, and those results were checked against IGoR. In a later analysis, hypergeometric tests were used to score TCR-TCR, TCR-HLA and TCR-CMV co-occurrence, with a repertoire-size bias correction applied to TCR pairs. In a later analysis, false discovery rates were estimated by permuting HLA or CMV assignments 20 times. A later analysis grouped co-occurring TCRs with DBSCAN, adding TCRdist sequence similarity when clustering within HLA-allele-positive subsets. Repertoires with fewer than 30,000 or more than 120,000 public chains were left out of co-occurrence clustering, as were about five repertoires with anomalous nucleotide sharing. Here the immuneACCESS table is served through TCRdb, limited to in-frame sequences with V and J called. Missing clones are a known gap in these copies; in checked studies unresolved V genes cover under half, and the rest lacks a known reason. The DNA was the basis for D and trimming; V, J and clone size are from that table. This sample is represented by 85,000 to 120,000 clones; around three quarters of them were singletons. The ten biggest clones cover roughly 6% of the sample.

With respect to this clone: This clone's antigen is unknown. Within one base of it there is no much larger clone, and no base qualities were kept.

CDR1 and CDR2 (LGHNA, YSLEER) derive from the germline V gene. V and J are truncated by 1 base and 4 bases respectively, leaving an intervening sequence of 6 bases. The CDR3, from cysteine to phenylalanine, totals 13 residues. Left in the record is the CDR3 DNA by itself, 39 bases read in frame from the first base. In total, fewer than 750 healthy bone marrow donors made up the cohort. At the time of sampling, every cohort member was nominally healthy, though immune exposures that went unrecorded were likely present. The donor tested CMV seropositive, placing the donor among the 290 or so seropositive members of the cohort. Every donor gave a peripheral blood sample, and the peripheral blood mononuclear cells from that sample were used for TCR beta sequencing. Genomic DNA extraction from the blood cell samples was performed with the Qiagen DNeasy Blood Extraction Kit.

The rearranged chain carries TRBV4-3 and TRBJ2-3, with the D gene not clear enough to name. The receptor's source is a woman in her 50s in good health and CMV-seropositive. Sequences were obtained from PBMCs. In nucleotides, the sequence is TGCGCCAGCAGCCAAGTAGCTTCAGATACGCAGTATTTT. The resulting protein is CASSQVASDTQYF.